This T cell receptor (beta chain) was documented in a study of sequential checkpoint blockade in melanoma. Study-level background: TCRbeta immunosequencing was performed on DNA from roughly 90 pretreatment melanoma tumor samples.

The treatment was: randomized to nivolumab then ipilimumab (arm A) or the reverse (arm B). Trimming took off 0 bases at V and 4 bases at J, with 10 bases between the two ends. The length of the CDR3 is 14 residues. Germline CDR1 and CDR2: SGDLS and YYNGEE. In its sample, this clone is medium-sized (0.01 to 0.1%). Method: immunoSEQ multiplex PCR; TCRdb's copy keeps in-frame clones and lacks some. The repertoire holds more than 2,000 clones, with roughly 24% as singletons. The chain joins TRBV9 to TRBJ2-5; perhaps TRBD2 as D (6 bases). The TCR comes from a human donor with melanoma. Here the sequenced sample was tumor tissue (inferred from file names), taken from a patient given nivolumab and ipilimumab in sequence. The CDR3 region is CASSVGRVGETQYF. CDR3 DNA: TGTGCCAGCAGCGTAGGGAGGGTGGGAGAGACCCAGTACTTC.